This T cell receptor (beta chain) comes out of a study of cytomegalovirus exposure and HLA in healthy donors. General study points: Reports credit the classifier with highly specific, highly sensitive diagnosis of cytomegalovirus status. A cluster of highly shared sequence variants was likely a sequencing artifact. Association of approximately 16,000 TCR beta sequences with HLA alleles was found at 0.05 false discovery rate in a later analysis.

V was shortened by 8 bases and J by 7 bases, with 15 bases between the two germline ends. This CDR3 contains 13 residues. Looked up from germline, CDR1 is LNHDA and CDR2 is SQIVND (reference sequence). This PCR relied on a set of 60 Vbeta primers and 13 Jbeta primers. The table came from immunoSEQ multiplex PCR; TCRdb's copy has only in-frame clones and leaves some out. The sample has hundreds of thousands of clones, about 90% seen once; the top ten hold roughly 2.3%. This clone was seen once. Its antigen is not known. V usage is TRBV19 and J usage is TRBJ1-5, with D uncertain. The TCR originated in a woman younger than 30 in good health and CMV-seronegative. The source material was PBMCs. The chain's CDR3 is CASSYGVGQPQHF. The CDR3, as DNA: TGTGCCAGTTCTTACGGGGTAGGACAGCCCCAGCATTTT.